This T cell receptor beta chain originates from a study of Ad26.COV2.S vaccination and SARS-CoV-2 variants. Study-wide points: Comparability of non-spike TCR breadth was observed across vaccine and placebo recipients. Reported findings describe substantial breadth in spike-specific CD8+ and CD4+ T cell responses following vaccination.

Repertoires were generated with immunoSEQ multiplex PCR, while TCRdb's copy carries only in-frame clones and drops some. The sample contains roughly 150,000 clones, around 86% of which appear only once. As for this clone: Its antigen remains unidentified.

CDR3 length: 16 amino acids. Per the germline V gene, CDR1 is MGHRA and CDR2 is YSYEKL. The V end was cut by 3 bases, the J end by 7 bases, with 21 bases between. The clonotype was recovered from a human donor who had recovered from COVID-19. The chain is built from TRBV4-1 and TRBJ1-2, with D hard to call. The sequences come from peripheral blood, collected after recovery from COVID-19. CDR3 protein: CASSHRTELSGGGYTF. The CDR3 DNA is TGCGCCAGCAGCCACCGGACGGAGTTATCCGGAGGTGGCTACACCTTC.